The entry that follows covers one T cell receptor beta chain sequence. Antigen unknown. The data belong to a study of T cells in Graves' hyperthyroidism and ophthalmopathy. Study results and limitations: A median around 6.4 months before onset, the model predicted ophthalmopathy.

CDR1 is SGDLS and CDR2 is YYNGEE in the germline V gene. The V gene end was trimmed by 3 bases and the J gene end by 5 bases; junction bases not matched to a gene: 2. The length of the CDR3 is 15 residues. TCR beta CDR3 regions were amplified from RNA transcripts. Using the HTBI primer set, a first-round RT-PCR was run on the TCR CDR3. TCRdb re-analysed the multiplex PCR reads in MiXCR, keeping a single row per CDR3 protein. The table lists about 690,000 distinct CDR3 sequences, 15% to 20% of them singletons, with less than 20% in the top ten. Stability of Graves' hyperthyroidism was defined as absent ophthalmopathy progression within 18 months. Newly diagnosed hyperthyroidism, duration under 2 months, in patients aged 18 to 65. The diagnostic basis comprised clinical symptoms, serum thyroxine and TRAb, thyroid ultrasound and orbital computed tomography.

The clonotype originates from a man between 50 and 59 years old with Graves' hyperthyroidism. This chain connects TRBV9 to TRBJ2-5; TRBD2 matches at 15 bases. Sequencing was performed on blood. The CDR3 sequence is CASSEGTSGRETQYF. The CDR3, as DNA: TGTGCCAGCAGCGAGGGGACTAGCGGGAGGGAGACCCAGTACTTC.